Following are 14 T cell receptor beta chains from one sample sequenced in a study of T-cell reconstitution after alpha-beta-depleted transplantation in children. Researchers prepared the TCRbeta library using unique molecular identifiers, the study reports. One entry per CDR3 protein, called by TCRdb with MiXCR from the PCR reads. The table lists about 500,000 distinct CDR3 sequences, about 33% of them singletons. The sequencing here drew on PBMCs from the stem cell graft donor, taken from the stem cell graft. The receptor source for this set is a human donor who donated a stem cell graft to a child with aplastic anemia.

This clonotype was counted between two and nine times. This rearrangement joins TRBV5-1 to TRBJ2-3; 9 bases match TRBD2. J gave up 3 bases and V 1 base, and 6 bases lay outside the gene matches. The CDR3 has 16 residues. CDR1 SGHRS and CDR2 YFSETQ come from the germline V gene. The CDR3 nucleotides are TGCGCCAGCAGCTTGTATCCGACTAGCGGTACAGATACGCAGTATTTT. Its protein product is CASSLYPTSGTDTQYF.

This clonotype was counted a few times. V gene TRBV5-1 combines with J gene TRBJ1-1; D is unresolved. CDR1 and CDR2 (germline): SGHRS, YFSETQ. This CDR3 has 14 amino acids. The germline V and J ends were trimmed by 0 bases and 2 bases, with 8 bases remaining between them. CDR3 in DNA: TGCGCCAGCAGCTTGGCCAGGAAAAACACTGAAGCTTTCTTT. Its protein is CASSLARKNTEAFF.

V and J are TRBV7-2 and TRBJ2-1; 7 positions match TRBD1. Germline V gene sequence: CDR1 SGHTA, CDR2 FQGNSA. Trimming cost V 6 bases and J 0 bases; bases outside gene matches: 2. This CDR3 has 14 residues. The CDR3 DNA is TGTGCCAGCAGAGGGACAGACTCCTACAATGAGCAGTTCTTC. Protein product: CASRGTDSYNEQFF.

The table lists this clonotype with a few counts. The rearrangement uses TRBV5-1 and TRBJ2-1, with 10 positions matching TRBD2. Trimming took 2 bases from V and 5 from J; bases not matched to a gene: 4. The germline CDR1 and CDR2 sequences are SGHRS and YFSETQ. The CDR3 spans 15 residues. In DNA, the CDR3 is TGCGCCAGCAGCTTCACTAGCGGGACCAACAATGAGCAGTTCTTC. Translation: CASSFTSGTNNEQFF.

The chain links TRBV3-1 to TRBJ1-2; maybe TRBD1 (6 bases). CDR1 is LGHDT and CDR2 is YNNKEL in the germline V gene (reference sequence). The CDR3 spans 14 residues. V lost 1 base to trimming and J lost 3 bases, with 9 bases between them. The chain's CDR3 is CASSQGTVYYGYTF. The CDR3 DNA reads as TGTGCCAGCAGCCAAGGGACAGTTTACTATGGCTACACCTTC. Using reference TRBV3-1 and TRBJ1-2 for the parts outside the CDR3, the full variable domain is DTAVSQTPKYLVTQMGNDKSIKCEQNLGHDTMYWYKQDSKKFLKIMFSYNNKELIINETVPNRFSPKSPDKAHLNLHINSLELGDSAVYFCASSQGTVYYGYTFGSGTRLTVV.

The chain joins TRBV6-5 to TRBJ2-1; maybe TRBD2 (5 bases). This CDR3 has 18 amino acids. V shed 0 bases and J shed 3 bases, with 18 bases lying between them. Germline V gives CDR1 MNHEY, CDR2 SVGAGI. In DNA, the CDR3 is TGTGCCAGCAGTTACTCGGTGCCAGCCTCCGGGGACTACAATGAGCAGTTCTTC. Its translation: CASSYSVPASGDYNEQFF.

A few counts support this clonotype. This chain joins TRBV11-2 and TRBJ2-3, with D possibly being TRBD2 (6 bases). Germline loops: CDR1 SGHAT, CDR2 FQNNGV. The CDR3 is 15 residues long. The V end was cut by 4 bases, the J end by 1 base, with 12 bases between. CDR3 sequence: CASSSYGGGTDTQYF. CDR3 sequence (DNA): TGTGCCAGCAGCTCGTACGGCGGGGGCACAGATACGCAGTATTTT.

About this clonotype: This likely comes from a read error, as the CDR3 has no conserved phenylalanine or tryptophan at its end. The rearrangement links TRBV6-4 to TRBJ2-3, with 12 bases lining up with TRBD2. Germline V gives CDR1 MRHNA, CDR2 SNTAGT. The CDR3 length is 15 residues. V trimming: 2 bases; J trimming: 3 bases; junction bases outside the gene matches: 0. CDR3 sequence reads: CASSDGTSGTDTQYL. CDR3 in DNA: TGTGCCAGCAGTGACGGGACTAGCGGGACAGATACGCAGTATTTG.

CDR3 in amino acids: CASARTRGNTEAFF. In DNA form, the CDR3 reads TGTGCCAGCGCGAGGACCCGGGGGAACACTGAAGCTTTCTTT. The gene calls are TRBV11-2 and TRBJ1-1; D unresolved. The germline gives CDR1 SGHAT, CDR2 FQNNGV. The CDR3 has 14 amino acids. V shed 8 bases and J shed 1 base, with 14 bases lying between them.

J is TRBJ2-3 and V is TRBV20-1; 15 bases match TRBD2. The CDR3 spans 17 residues. Germline loops: CDR1 DFQATT, CDR2 SNEGSKA (reference sequence). Germline trimming cut 5 bases from V and 3 bases from J; bases unmatched to any gene: 9. DNA of the CDR3: TGCAGTGCTGCACCGGGACTAGCGGGAGGCGGGACAGATACGCAGTATTTT. It is translated as CSAAPGLAGGGTDTQYF.

This chain joins TRBV15 and TRBJ2-5; D remains unclear. This CDR3 contains 13 residues. Trimming removed 1 base from V and 3 bases from J, with 6 bases in between. CDR1 is LNHNV, CDR2 YYDKDF, per germline (reference sequence). DNA for the CDR3: TGTGCCACCAGCAGAGCGTCCGAAGAGACCCAGTACTTC. It encodes CATSRASEETQYF.

A few counts support this clonotype. This chain links TRBV6-2 or TRBV6-3 with TRBJ2-3, with D unclear. V gave up 7 bases and J gave up 6 bases, with 17 bases separating them. The CDR3 spans 14 residues. The V gene's germline CDR1 is MNHEY and CDR2 SVGEGT. CDR3 in DNA: TGTGCCAGCACCTATAGCTCTTTCGAGGATACGCAGTATTTT. This gives the protein CASTYSSFEDTQYF.

The CDR3 is CASSGDRWNTEAFF. Here the CDR3 DNA reads TGTGCCAGCAGCGGGGACAGGTGGAACACTGAAGCTTTCTTT. The rearrangement links TRBV7-2 to TRBJ1-1; 8 bases map to TRBD1. The CDR3 totals 14 residues. V lost 5 bases to trimming and J lost 1 base; unmatched junction nucleotides: 3. The germline V gene has CDR1 SGHTA and CDR2 FQGNSA.

This clonotype was observed a handful of times. The V gene is TRBV6-2 or TRBV6-3, the J gene TRBJ2-1; TRBD2 might be the D (5 bases). V shed 8 bases and J shed 6 bases, with 17 bases lying between them. CDR1 and CDR2 from the germline V gene are MNHEY and SVGEGT. CDR3 size: 14 residues. CDR3 nucleotide sequence: TGTGCCAGCCTTGGACTTCCAAATTTCAATGAGCAGTTCTTC. Translating it yields CASLGLPNFNEQFF.